This TCR beta chain was found in a study of molecular identifiers for immune sequencing clone quantification. TCRdb analysed the PCR reads with MiXCR anew, one entry per CDR3 protein. The repertoire holds around 460,000 distinct CDR3 sequences, with about a fifth as singletons. Findings and caveats of the study: Same-barcode identical TCR molecules could make highly expanded clones look smaller than they are.

CDR3 length: 17 residues. V dropped 6 bases and J dropped 3 bases, with 21 bases sitting between them. Germline CDR1 reads SEHNR; CDR2 reads FQNEAQ (reference sequence). This clonotype has more than one count but fewer than ten. Its antigen is not identified. Sequencing used naive CD8+ T cells from blood, with Jurkat cell RNA spiked in. Indicated subset: FACS-sorted CD8+CD4-CCR7+CD45RA+ naive T cells. The receptor comes from a human donor in good health. Some libraries in this study had Jurkat cell RNA spiked in. The gene calls are TRBV7-9 and TRBJ2-1, with D possibly being TRBD1 or TRBD2 (5 bases each). The CDR3 protein is CASRPAVGDLSYNEQFF. CDR3 in DNA: TGTGCCAGCAGGCCAGCGGTGGGGGACCTGAGCTACAATGAGCAGTTCTTC.